These T cell receptor beta chains were read from a single sample in a study of regulatory T cells in long-lasting Graves disease. TCRdb itself ran the multiplex PCR reads through MiXCR, one entry per CDR3 protein. The sample lists hundreds of thousands of distinct CDR3 sequences; about 16% were seen once. The sample was also reused in another study, on T cells in Graves' hyperthyroidism and ophthalmopathy.

The sequences come from peripheral blood mononuclear cells (PBMCs), collected at new diagnosis, from a patient treated with antithyroid drugs. The source of these receptors is a woman in her 30s with Graves disease. CDR3s include the opening cysteine and the closing phenylalanine or tryptophan.

v_call cdr3_aa
TRBV28 CASSPISGRYEQYF
TRBV28 CASSLPRGGDYGYTF
TRBV7-2 CASSFQQSYSTGELFF
TRBV7-2 CASSRKQGWDEQYF
TRBV20-1 CSARATAGGGDEQFF
TRBV12-3/TRBV12-4 CASSPRVPSGEAFF
TRBV5-1 CASSPLQGSAGANVLTF
TRBV27 CASSLWFNTGELFF
TRBV30 CAWTGQGLGGYTF
TRBV28 CASSLAGQEHIQYF
TRBV20-1 CSAPGQGEFGAYEQYF
TRBV30 CAWSGGFDYGYTF
TRBV13 CASSYGTGNYEQYF
TRBV28 CASVLRFNVNEQFF
TRBV6-1 CASSGRGEAFF
TRBV20-1 CSARVFGGSYEQYF
TRBV7-3 CASSLKTGGASGYTF
TRBV28 CASSSLGGSPLHF
TRBV5-1 CASSSRSGTGVFEQYF
TRBV28 CASSQGGGSSQETQYF
TRBV28 CASSLGGTKPSEQYF
TRBV20-1 CSARSLAGGEQYF
TRBV9 CASSVGGDTPRAAFF
TRBV28 CASTPGGRETQYF
TRBV29-1 CSVDGDGTYEQYF
TRBV15 CATSREGGHLFF
TRBV25-1 CASSAPTGKGNTEAFF
TRBV10-1 CASSERRAGEQFF
TRBV20-1 CSAPSPGQETQYF
TRBV29-1 CSAEGFQGSREQYF
TRBV19 CASSFPGTGANVLTF
TRBV30 CAWSELPPGEQFF
TRBV5-1 CASSLTLGDGGNTIYF
TRBV13 CASSSEYQETQYF
TRBV18 CASSPPRSSSDTQYF
TRBV7-9 CASSTGSGSRAGEQYF
TRBV14 CASSPIYQGTGYTF
TRBV20-1 CSARQGGLEQYF
TRBV6-1 CATRGRPNTGELFF
TRBV14 CASSQVTTGGTEAFF
TRBV6-5 CASSLTESYGYTF
TRBV3-1 CASSPPGQGNYEQYF
TRBV6-5 CASSLAQGGSGANVLTF
TRBV2 CASRIGASGTYEQHF
TRBV3-1 CASSQDFDEQFF
TRBV24-1 CATSDPRGTSVPGELFF
TRBV28 CASSYGAGPTDTQYF
TRBV27 CASSLWENTGELFF
TRBV7-9 CASISAGADYGYTF
TRBV7-9 CASSENTGLNTEAFF
TRBV9 CASSVGPAQQPYEQYF
TRBV20-1 CSAVEVGELFF
TRBV7-9 CASSGGGAGNSPLHF
TRBV28 CASSLRTPTIEQYF
TRBV5-5 CASSLGSGSNYEQYF
TRBV29-1 CSVKRGSYEQYF
TRBV2 CATGQNSNQPQHF